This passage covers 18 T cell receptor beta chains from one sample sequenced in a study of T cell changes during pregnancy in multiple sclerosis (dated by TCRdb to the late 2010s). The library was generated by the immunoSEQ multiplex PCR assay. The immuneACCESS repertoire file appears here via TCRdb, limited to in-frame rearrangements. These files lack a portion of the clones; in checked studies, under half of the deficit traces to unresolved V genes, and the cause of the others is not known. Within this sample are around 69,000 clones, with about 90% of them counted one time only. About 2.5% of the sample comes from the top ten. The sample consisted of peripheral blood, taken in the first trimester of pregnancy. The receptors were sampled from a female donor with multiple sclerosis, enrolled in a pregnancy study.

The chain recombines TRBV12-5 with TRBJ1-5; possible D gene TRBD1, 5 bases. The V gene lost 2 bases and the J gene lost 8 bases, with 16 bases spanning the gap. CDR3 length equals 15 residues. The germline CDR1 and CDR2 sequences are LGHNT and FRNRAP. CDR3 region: CASGLQQGGREPQHF. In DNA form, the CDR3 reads TGTGCTAGTGGTTTGCAGCAGGGTGGCCGGGAGCCCCAGCATTTT.

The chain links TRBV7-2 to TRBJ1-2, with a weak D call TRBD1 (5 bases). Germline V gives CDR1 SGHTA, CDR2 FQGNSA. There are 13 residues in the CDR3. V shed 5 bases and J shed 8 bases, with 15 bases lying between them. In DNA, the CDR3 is TGTGCCAGCAGCCAGGCCCAGGGAGGGGGCTACACCTTC. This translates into CASSQAQGGGYTF.

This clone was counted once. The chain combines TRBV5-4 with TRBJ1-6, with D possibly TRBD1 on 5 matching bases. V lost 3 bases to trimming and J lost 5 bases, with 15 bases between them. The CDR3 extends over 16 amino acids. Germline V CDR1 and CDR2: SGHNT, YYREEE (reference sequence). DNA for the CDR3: TGTGCCAGCAGCTCGACCCGGGGGGGAAATAATTCACCCCTCCACTTT. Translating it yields CASSSTRGGNNSPLHF.

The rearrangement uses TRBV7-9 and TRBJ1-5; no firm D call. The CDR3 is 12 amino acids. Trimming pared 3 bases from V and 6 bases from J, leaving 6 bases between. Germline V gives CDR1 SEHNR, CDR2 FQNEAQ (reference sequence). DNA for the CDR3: TGTGCCAGCAGCTTCGGGGTTCAGCCCCAGCATTTT. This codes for CASSFGVQPQHF.

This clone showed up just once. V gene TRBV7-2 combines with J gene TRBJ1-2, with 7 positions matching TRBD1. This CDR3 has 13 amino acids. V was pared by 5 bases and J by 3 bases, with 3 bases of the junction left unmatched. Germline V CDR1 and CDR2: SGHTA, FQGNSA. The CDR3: CASSLDRDYGYTF. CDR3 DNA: TGTGCCAGCAGCCTCGACAGGGACTATGGCTACACCTTC.

Here the CDR3 reads CASSQITTQTYNEQFF. The CDR3 coding sequence is TGTGCCAGCAGCCAAATTACTACTCAAACCTACAATGAGCAGTTCTTC. The chain employs TRBV14 and TRBJ2-1; D unresolved. The CDR3 runs 16 residues. Germline CDR1 reads SGHDN; CDR2 reads FVKESK. Trimming pared 2 bases from V and 2 bases from J, leaving 13 bases between.

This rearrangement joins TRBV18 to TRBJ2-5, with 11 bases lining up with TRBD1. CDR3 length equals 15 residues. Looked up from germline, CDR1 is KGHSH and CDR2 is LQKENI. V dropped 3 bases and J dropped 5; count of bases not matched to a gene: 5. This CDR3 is CASSPRTGGFETQYF. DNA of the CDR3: TGTGCCAGCTCACCCCGGACAGGGGGCTTCGAGACCCAGTACTTC.

CDR3: CASRREGSYNEQFF. CDR3 in DNA: TGTGCCAGCAGGCGGGAGGGATCCTACAATGAGCAGTTCTTC. The chain recombines TRBV2 with TRBJ2-1; 9 bases line up with TRBD2. Germline V gives CDR1 SNHLY, CDR2 FYNNEI. Losses at the gene ends were 6 bases for V and 1 base for J; bases not matched to a gene: 1. The CDR3 consists of 14 residues.

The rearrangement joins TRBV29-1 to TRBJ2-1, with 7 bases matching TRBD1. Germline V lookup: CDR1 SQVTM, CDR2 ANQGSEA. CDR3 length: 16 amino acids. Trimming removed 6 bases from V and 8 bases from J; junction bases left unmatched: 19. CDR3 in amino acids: CSVLAQDRIFVHEQFF. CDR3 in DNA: TGCAGCGTCCTCGCCCAGGACAGGATCTTCGTCCATGAGCAGTTCTTC.

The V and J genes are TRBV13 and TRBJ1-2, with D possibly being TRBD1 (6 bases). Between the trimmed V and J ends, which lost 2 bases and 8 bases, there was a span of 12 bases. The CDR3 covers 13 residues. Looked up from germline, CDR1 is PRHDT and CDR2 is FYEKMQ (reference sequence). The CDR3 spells CASSLWGRGGYTF. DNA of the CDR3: TGTGCCAGCAGCTTATGGGGGCGCGGGGGCTACACCTTC.

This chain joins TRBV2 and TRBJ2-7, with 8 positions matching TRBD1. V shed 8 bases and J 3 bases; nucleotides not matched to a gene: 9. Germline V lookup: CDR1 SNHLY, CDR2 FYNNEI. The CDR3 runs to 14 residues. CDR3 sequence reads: CASGEDRDSYEQYF. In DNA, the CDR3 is TGTGCCAGCGGGGAGGACAGGGATAGCTACGAGCAGTACTTC.

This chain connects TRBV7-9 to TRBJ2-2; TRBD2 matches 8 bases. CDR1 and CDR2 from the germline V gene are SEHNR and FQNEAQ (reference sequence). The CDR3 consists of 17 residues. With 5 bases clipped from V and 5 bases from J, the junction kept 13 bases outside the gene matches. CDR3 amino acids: CASSPVGGAGATGELFF. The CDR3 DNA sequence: TGTGCCAGCAGCCCCGTAGGAGGAGCGGGAGCTACCGGGGAGCTGTTTTTT.

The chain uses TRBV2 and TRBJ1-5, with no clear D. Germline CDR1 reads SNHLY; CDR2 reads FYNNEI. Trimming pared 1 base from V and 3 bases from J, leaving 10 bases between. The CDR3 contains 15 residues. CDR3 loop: CASSEDGLNNQPQHF. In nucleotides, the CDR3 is TGTGCCAGCAGTGAAGACGGTCTCAACAATCAGCCCCAGCATTTT.

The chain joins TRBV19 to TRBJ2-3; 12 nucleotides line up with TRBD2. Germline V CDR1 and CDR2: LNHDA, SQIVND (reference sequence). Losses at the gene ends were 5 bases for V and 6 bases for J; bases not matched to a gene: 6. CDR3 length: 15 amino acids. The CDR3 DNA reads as TGTGCCAGTAGTTCGACTAGCGGGAGTCACGATACGCAGTATTTT. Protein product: CASSSTSGSHDTQYF.

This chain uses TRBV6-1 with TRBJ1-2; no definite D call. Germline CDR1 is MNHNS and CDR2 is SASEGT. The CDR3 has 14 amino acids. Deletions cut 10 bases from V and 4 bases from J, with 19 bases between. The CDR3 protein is CATFSDGRGYGYTF. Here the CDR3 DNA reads TGTGCCACCTTCTCGGACGGGAGAGGCTATGGCTACACCTTC.

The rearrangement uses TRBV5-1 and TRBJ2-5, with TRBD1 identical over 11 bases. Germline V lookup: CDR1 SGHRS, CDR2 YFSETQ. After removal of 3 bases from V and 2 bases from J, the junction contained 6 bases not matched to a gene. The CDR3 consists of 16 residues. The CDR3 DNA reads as TGCGCCAGCAGCTGGACAGGGGGCCGGAAACAAGAGACCCAGTACTTC. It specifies CASSWTGGRKQETQYF.

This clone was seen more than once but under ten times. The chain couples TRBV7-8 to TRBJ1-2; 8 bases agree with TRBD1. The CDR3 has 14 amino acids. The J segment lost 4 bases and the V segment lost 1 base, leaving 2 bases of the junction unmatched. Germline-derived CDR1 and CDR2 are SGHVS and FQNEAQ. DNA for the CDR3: TGTGCCAGCAGCTTAGGACAGGGGACCTATGGCTACACCTTC. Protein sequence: CASSLGQGTYGYTF.

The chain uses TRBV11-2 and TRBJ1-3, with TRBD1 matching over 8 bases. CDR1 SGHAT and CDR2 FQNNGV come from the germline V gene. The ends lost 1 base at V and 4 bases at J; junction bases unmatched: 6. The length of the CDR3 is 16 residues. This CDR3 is CASSLGSRDRGNTIYF. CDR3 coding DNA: TGTGCCAGCAGCTTAGGGTCCCGGGACAGGGGAAACACCATATATTTT.